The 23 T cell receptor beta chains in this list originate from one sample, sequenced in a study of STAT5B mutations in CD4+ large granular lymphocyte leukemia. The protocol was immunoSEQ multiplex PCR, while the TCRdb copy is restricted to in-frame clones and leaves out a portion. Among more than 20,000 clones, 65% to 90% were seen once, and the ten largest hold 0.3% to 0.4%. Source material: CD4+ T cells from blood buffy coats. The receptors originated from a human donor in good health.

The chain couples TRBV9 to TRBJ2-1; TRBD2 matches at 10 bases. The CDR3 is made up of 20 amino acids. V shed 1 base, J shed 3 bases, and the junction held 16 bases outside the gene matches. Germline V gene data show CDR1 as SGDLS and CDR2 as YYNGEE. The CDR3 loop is CASSVQTLAGVGGGYNEQFF. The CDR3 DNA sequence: TGTGCCAGCAGCGTACAAACGCTAGCGGGAGTAGGGGGGGGCTACAATGAGCAGTTCTTC.

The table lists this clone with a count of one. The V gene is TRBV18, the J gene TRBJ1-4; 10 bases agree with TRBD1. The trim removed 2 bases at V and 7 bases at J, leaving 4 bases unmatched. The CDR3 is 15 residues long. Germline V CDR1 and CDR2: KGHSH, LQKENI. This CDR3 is CASSPNGDRGEKLFF. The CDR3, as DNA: TGTGCCAGCTCACCAAACGGGGACAGGGGTGAAAAACTGTTTTTT.

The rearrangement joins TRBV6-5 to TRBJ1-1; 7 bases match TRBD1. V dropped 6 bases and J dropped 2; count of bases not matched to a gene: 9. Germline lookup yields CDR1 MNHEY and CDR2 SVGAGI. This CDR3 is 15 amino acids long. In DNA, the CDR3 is TGTGCCAGCAGCAGCCTCCAGGGGGTTAACACTGAAGCTTTCTTT. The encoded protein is CASSSLQGVNTEAFF.

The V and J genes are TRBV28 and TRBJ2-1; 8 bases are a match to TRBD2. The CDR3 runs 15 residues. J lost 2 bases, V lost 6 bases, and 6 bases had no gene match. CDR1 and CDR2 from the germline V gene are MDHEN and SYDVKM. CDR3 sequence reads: CASRRAGAAYNEQFF. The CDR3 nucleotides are TGTGCCAGCAGACGAGCGGGGGCGGCCTACAATGAGCAGTTCTTC. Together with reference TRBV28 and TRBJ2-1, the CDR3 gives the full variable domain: DVKVTQSSRYLVKRTGEKVFLECVQDMDHENMFWYRQDPGLGLRLIYFSYDVKMKEKGDIPEGYSVSREKKERFSLILESASTNQTSMYLCASRRAGAAYNEQFFGPGTRLTVL.

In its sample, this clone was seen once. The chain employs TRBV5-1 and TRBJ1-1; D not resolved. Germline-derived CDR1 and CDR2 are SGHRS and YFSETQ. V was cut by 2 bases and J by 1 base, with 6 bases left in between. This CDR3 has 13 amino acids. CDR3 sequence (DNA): TGCGCCAGCAGCTTTGGCAGGAACACTGAAGCTTTCTTT. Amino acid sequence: CASSFGRNTEAFF.

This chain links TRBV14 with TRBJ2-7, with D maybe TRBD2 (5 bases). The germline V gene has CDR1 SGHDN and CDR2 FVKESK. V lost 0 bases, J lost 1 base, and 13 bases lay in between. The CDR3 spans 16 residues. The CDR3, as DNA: TGTGCCAGCAGCCAAGATTTAGGACTGGGATCCTACGAGCAGTACTTC. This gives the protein CASSQDLGLGSYEQYF.

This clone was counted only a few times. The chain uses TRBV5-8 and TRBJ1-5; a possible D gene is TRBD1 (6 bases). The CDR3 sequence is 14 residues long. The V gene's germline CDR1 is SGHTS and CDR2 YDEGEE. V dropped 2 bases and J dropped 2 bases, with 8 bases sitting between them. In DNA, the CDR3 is TGTGCCAGCAGCTTCAACAGGGGCAATCAGCCCCAGCATTTT. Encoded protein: CASSFNRGNQPQHF.

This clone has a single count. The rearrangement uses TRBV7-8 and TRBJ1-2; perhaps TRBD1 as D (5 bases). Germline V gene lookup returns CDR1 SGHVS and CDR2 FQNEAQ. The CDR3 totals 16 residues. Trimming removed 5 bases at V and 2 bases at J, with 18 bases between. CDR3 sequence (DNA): TGTGCCAGCAGCCAAGTAGGAGGGGTAGGAAACTATGGCTACACCTTC. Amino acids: CASSQVGGVGNYGYTF.

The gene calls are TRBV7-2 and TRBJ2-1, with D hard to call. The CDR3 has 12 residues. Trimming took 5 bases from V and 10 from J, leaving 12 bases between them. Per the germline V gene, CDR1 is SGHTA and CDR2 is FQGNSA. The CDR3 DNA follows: TGTGCCAGCAGCCCCGATCGTTGGGAGCAGTTCTTC. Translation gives CASSPDRWEQFF.

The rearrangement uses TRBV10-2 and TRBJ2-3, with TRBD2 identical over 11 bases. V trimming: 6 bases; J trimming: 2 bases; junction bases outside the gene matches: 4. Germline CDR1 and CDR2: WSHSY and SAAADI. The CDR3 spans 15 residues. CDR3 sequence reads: CASRLAGGNTDTQYF. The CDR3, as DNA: TGCGCCAGCAGGCTAGCGGGGGGTAACACAGATACGCAGTATTTT.

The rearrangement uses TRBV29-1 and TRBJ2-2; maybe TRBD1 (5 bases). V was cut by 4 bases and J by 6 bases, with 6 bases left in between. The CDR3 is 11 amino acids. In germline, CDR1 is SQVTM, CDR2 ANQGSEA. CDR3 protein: CSVGGPGELFF. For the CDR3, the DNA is TGCAGCGTTGGGGGCCCCGGGGAGCTGTTTTTT.

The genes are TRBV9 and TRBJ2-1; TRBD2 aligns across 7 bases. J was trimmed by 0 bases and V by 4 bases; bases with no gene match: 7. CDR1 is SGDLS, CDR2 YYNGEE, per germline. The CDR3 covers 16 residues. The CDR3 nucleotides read TGTGCCAGCAGCCCGCTAGCGGAGGGCTCCTACAATGAGCAGTTCTTC. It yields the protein CASSPLAEGSYNEQFF.

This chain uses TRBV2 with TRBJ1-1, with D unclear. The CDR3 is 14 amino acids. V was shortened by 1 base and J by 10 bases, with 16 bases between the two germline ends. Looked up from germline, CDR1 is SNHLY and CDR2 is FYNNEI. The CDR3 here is CASSEVSWGFGAFF. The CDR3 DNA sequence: TGTGCCAGCAGTGAAGTGTCTTGGGGATTTGGAGCTTTCTTT.

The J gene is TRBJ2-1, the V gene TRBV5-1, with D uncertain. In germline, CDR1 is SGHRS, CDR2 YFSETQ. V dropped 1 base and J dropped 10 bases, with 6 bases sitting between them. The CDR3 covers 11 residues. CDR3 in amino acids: CASSLSGEQFF. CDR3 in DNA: TGCGCCAGCAGCTTGTCCGGGGAGCAGTTCTTC.

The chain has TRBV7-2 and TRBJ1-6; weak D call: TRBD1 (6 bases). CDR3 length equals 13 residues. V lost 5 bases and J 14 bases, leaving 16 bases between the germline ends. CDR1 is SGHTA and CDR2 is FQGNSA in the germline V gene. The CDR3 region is CASSATRTVSLHF. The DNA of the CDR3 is TGTGCCAGCAGCGCTACTAGGACAGTTTCCCTCCACTTT.

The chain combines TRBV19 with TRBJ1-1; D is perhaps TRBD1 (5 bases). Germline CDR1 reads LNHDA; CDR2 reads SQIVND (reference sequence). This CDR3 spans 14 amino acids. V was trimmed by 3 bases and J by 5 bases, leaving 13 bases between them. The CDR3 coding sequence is TGTGCCAGTAGTATTGGTCCAGGGACGACTGAAGCTTTCTTT. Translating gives CASSIGPGTTEAFF.

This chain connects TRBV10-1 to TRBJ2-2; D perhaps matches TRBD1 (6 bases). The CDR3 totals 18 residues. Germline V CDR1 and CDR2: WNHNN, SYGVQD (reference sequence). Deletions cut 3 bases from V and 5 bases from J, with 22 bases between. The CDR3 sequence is CASSDPRERTGSTGELFF. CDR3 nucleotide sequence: TGCGCCAGCAGTGACCCCCGGGAAAGAACAGGGTCTACCGGGGAGCTGTTTTTT.

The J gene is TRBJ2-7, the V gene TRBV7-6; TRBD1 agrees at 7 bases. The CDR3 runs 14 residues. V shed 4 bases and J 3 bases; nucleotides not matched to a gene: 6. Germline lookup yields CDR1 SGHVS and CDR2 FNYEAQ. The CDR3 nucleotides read TGTGCCAGCAGCTGGAGACAGGGAATCTACGAGCAGTACTTC. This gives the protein CASSWRQGIYEQYF. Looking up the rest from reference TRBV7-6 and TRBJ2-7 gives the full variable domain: GAGVSQSPRYKVTKRGQDVALRCDPISGHVSLYWYRQALGQGPEFLTYFNYEAQQDKSGLPNDRFSAERPEGSISTLTIQRTEQRDSAMYRCASSWRQGIYEQYFGPGTRLTVT.

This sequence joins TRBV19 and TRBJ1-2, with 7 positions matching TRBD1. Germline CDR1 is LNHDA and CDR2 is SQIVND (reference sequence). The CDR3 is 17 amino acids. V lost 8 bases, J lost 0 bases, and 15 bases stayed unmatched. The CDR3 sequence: CASSLPLGDSTNYGYTF. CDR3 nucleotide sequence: TGTGCCAGTTCACTCCCACTTGGGGACAGCACTAACTATGGCTACACCTTC.

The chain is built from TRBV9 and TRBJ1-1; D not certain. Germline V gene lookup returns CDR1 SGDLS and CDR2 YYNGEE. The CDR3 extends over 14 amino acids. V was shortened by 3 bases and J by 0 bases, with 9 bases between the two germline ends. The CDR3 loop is CASSAGRLNTEAFF. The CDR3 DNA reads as TGTGCCAGCAGCGCAGGACGGCTGAACACTGAAGCTTTCTTT.

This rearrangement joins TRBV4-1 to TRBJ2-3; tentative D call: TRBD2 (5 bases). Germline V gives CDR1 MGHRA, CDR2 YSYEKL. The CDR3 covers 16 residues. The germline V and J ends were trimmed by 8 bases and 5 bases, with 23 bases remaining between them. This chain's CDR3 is CASGGIGYFWEDTQYF. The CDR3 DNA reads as TGCGCCAGCGGAGGAATAGGGTATTTTTGGGAAGATACGCAGTATTTT.

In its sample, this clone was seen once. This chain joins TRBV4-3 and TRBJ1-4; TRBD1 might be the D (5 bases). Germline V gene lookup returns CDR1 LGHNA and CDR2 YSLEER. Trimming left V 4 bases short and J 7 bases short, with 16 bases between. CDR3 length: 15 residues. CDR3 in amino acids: CASSLRVLDIEKLFF. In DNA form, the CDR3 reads TGCGCCAGCAGCCTCAGGGTATTGGATATTGAAAAACTGTTTTTT.

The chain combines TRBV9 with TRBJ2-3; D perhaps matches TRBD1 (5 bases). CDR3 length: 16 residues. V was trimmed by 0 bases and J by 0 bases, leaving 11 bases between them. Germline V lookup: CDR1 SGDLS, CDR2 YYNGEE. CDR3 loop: CASSVEPRASTDTQYF. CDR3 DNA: TGTGCCAGCAGCGTAGAACCCAGGGCTAGCACAGATACGCAGTATTTT.